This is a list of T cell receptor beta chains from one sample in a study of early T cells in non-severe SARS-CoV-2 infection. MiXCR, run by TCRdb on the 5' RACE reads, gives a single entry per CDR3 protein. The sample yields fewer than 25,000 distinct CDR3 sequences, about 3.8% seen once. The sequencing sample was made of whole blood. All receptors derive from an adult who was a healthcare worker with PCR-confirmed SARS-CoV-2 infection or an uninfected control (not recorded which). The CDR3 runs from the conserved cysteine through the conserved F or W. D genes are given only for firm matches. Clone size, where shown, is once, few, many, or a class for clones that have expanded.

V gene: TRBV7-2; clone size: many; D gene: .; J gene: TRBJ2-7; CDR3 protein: CASSGGSYEQYF; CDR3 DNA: TGTGCCAGCAGCGGCGGTTCCTACGAGCAGTACTTC
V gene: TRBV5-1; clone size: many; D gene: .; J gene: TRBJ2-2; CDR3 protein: CASSLVSSERPGSGELFF; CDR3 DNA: TGCGCCAGCAGCTTGGTCTCCAGTGAGCGTCCTGGGTCCGGGGAGCTGTTTTTT
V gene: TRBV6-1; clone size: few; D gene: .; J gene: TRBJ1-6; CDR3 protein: CAAGHYNSPLHF; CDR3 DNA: TGTGCCGCGGGACACTATAATTCACCCCTCCACTTT
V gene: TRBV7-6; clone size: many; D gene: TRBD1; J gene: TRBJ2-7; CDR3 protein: CASSSVRDRGYEQYF; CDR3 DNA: TGTGCCAGCAGCTCAGTACGGGACAGGGGCTACGAGCAGTACTTC
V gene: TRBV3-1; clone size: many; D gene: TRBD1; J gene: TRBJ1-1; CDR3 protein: CASSLAPGGTEAFF; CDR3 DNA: TGTGCCAGCAGCCTAGCCCCAGGGGGCACTGAAGCTTTCTTT
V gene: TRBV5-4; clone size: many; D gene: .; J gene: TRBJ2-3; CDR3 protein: CASSWGAGLSTDTQYF; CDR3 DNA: TGTGCCAGCAGCTGGGGGGCGGGACTGAGCACAGATACGCAGTATTTT
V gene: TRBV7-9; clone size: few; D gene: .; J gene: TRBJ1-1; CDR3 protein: CASSSTVNPNTEAFF; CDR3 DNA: TGTGCCAGCAGCTCCACAGTGAATCCGAACACTGAAGCTTTCTTT
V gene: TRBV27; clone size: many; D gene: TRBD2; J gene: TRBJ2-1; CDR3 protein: CASSLENYPGLAGGMFF; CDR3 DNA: TGTGCCAGCAGTTTAGAGAATTACCCCGGACTAGCGGGAGGGATGTTCTTC
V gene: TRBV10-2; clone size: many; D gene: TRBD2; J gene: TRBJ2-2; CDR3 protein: CASSEGTSVIGELFF; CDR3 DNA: TGCGCCAGCAGTGAAGGGACTAGCGTTATCGGGGAGCTGTTTTTT
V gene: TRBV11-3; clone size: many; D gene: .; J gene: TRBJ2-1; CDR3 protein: CASSMGINNEQFF; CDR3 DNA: TGTGCCAGCAGCATGGGAATCAACAATGAGCAGTTCTTC
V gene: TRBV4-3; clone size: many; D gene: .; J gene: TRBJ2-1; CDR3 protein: CASSQDRERYNEQFF; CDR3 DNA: TGCGCCAGCAGCCAAGACCGGGAGCGCTACAATGAGCAGTTCTTC
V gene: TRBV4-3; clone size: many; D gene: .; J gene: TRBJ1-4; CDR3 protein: CASSQFSLNLATNEKLFF; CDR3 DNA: TGCGCCAGCAGCCAATTCTCTTTGAATCTTGCAACTAATGAAAAACTGTTTTTT
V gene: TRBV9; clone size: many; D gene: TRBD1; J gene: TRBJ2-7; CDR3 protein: CASSAHLGQNYEQYF; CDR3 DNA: TGTGCCAGCAGCGCACACCTGGGACAGAACTACGAGCAGTACTTC
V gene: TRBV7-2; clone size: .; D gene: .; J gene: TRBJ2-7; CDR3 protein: CASSFPAGEQYF; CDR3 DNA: TGTGCCAGCAGCTTCCCAGCCGGGGAGCAGTACTTC
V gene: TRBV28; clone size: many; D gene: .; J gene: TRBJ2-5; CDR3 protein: CASSFLQDQETQYF; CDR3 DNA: TGTGCCAGCAGTTTTTTGCAGGACCAAGAGACCCAGTACTTC
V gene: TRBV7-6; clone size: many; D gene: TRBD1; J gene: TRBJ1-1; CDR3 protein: CASSFGQGRNTEAFF; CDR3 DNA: TGTGCCAGCAGCTTCGGACAGGGGAGAAACACTGAAGCTTTCTTT
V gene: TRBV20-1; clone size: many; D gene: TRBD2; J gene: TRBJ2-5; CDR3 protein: CSASGLSGAVQETQYF; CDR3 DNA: TGCAGTGCTAGCGGACTAAGCGGGGCGGTCCAAGAGACCCAGTACTTC
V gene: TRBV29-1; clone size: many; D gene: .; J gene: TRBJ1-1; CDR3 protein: CSARGSRKSTEAFF; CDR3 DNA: TGCAGCGCACGGGGAAGTCGAAAGTCCACTGAAGCTTTCTTT
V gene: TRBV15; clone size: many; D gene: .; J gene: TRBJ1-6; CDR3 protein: CATSREGSGSPLHF; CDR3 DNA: TGTGCCACCAGCAGAGAAGGTAGCGGTTCACCCCTCCACTTT
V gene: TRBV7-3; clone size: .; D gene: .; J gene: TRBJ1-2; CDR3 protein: CASSPRAGPFYYGYTF; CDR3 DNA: TGTGCCAGCAGCCCAAGGGCAGGCCCCTTCTACTATGGCTACACCTTC